The T cell receptor beta chain under discussion was sequenced for a study of blood T cell repertoires in COVID-19. Study at large: The United States, Italy and Spain provided the acute and convalescent COVID-19 samples. The analysed material was cDNA or gDNA that came from T cells, B-cell-depleted T cells, or PBMCs.

V shed 3 bases and J shed 1 base, with 6 bases lying between them. This CDR3 has 13 amino acids. In the original analysis: Using reference gene primer amplification, nucleated cell counts were estimated. Sequenced by immunoSEQ multiplex PCR; TCRdb stores in-frame clones only, minus some. V, J and clone size were drawn from that table, and D and trimming were deduced from the DNA. Of 95,000 to 150,000 clones listed, roughly 83% are singletons. With regard to this clone: Other DNA sequences within the sample encode an identical CDR3.

V gene TRBV12-3 or TRBV12-4 combines with J gene TRBJ1-1; no clear D gene. This receptor was obtained from a woman older than 75 with acute or convalescent COVID-19. Sequenced input: peripheral blood. The CDR3 sequence: CASSFSSNTEAFF. The CDR3 region has the DNA TGTGCCAGCAGTTTTTCCTCGAACACTGAAGCTTTCTTT.